The 10 T cell receptor beta chains in this list originate from one sample, sequenced in a study of a mutant IDH1 vaccine in newly diagnosed glioma. Time point described: week 11, during vaccination. Topical imiquimod was applied with each vaccine dose, which held 300 ug of mutant IDH1 20-mer peptide. The protocol was immunoSEQ multiplex PCR, while the TCRdb copy is restricted to in-frame clones and leaves out a portion. The sample shows over 95,000 clones, roughly 90% of them seen only once. No antigens are known for them. The sample consisted of PBMCs, taken from a glioma patient whose treatment included an IDH1 peptide vaccine. Every receptor here comes from a woman in her 50s with glioma.

The chain links TRBV19 to TRBJ2-2; D ambiguous. The CDR3 loop spans 14 amino acids. Trimming took off 3 bases at V and 6 bases at J, with 11 bases between the two ends. Germline V lookup: CDR1 LNHDA, CDR2 SQIVND (reference sequence). CDR3 residues: CASSIIGPAGELFF. The CDR3 DNA reads as TGTGCCAGTAGTATCATAGGACCGGCCGGGGAGCTGTTTTTT.

This clone came up once. This chain uses TRBV19 with TRBJ1-5; tentatively, D is TRBD1 (5 bases). Germline values: CDR1 LNHDA, CDR2 SQIVND (reference sequence). With 0 bases removed from V and 7 bases from J, the gap between germline ends came to 16 bases. This CDR3 has 16 amino acids. CDR3 DNA: TGTGCCAGTAGTATAGATCGCCAGGGATGGAACCAGCCCCAGCATTTT. This gives the protein CASSIDRQGWNQPQHF. Filled out from reference TRBV19 and TRBJ1-5, the complete variable domain reads DGGITQSPKYLFRKEGQNVTLSCEQNLNHDAMYWYRQDPGQGLRLIYYSQIVNDFQKGDIAEGYSVSREKKESFPLTVTSAQKNPTAFYLCASSIDRQGWNQPQHFGDGTRLSIL.

The J gene is TRBJ2-2, the V gene TRBV7-2; TRBD1 agrees at 9 bases. After removal of 3 bases from V and 6 bases from J, the junction contained 5 bases not matched to a gene. The germline V gene has CDR1 SGHTA and CDR2 FQGNSA. This CDR3 region has 15 residues. CDR3 amino acids: CASSFPQGAAGELFF. The DNA of the CDR3 is TGTGCCAGCAGCTTCCCACAGGGGGCAGCCGGGGAGCTGTTTTTT. Drawing the rest from reference TRBV7-2 and TRBJ2-2, the complete variable domain is GAGVSQSPSNKVTEKGKDVELRCDPISGHTALYWYRQSLGQGLEFLIYFQGNSAPDKSGLPSDRFSAERTGGSVSTLTIQRTQQEDSAVYLCASSFPQGAAGELFFGEGSRLTVL.

V is TRBV27 and J is TRBJ1-5, with 7 bases fitting TRBD1. Looked up from germline, CDR1 is MNHEY and CDR2 is SMNVEV (reference sequence). The ends lost 1 base at V and 7 bases at J; junction bases unmatched: 7. The CDR3 is made up of 15 amino acids. The CDR3 sequence: CASSLYGQVGQPQHF. The CDR3, as DNA: TGTGCCAGCAGTTTATATGGACAGGTCGGGCAGCCCCAGCATTTT.

The rearrangement joins TRBV7-3 to TRBJ2-2; weak D call: TRBD1 (6 bases). Germline CDR1 SGHTA, CDR2 FQGTGA. This CDR3 is 13 amino acids long. Trimming shortened V by 5 bases and J by 6 bases, and 10 bases separated the two germline ends. This chain's CDR3 is CASSIQGPGELFF. The DNA for the CDR3 is TGTGCCAGCAGCATACAGGGTCCCGGGGAGCTGTTTTTT.

V is TRBV18 and J is TRBJ1-5; D gene uncertain. The CDR3 extends over 13 amino acids. Germline CDR1 and CDR2: KGHSH and LQKENI. V was trimmed by 3 bases and J by 0 bases, leaving 3 bases between them. The CDR3 protein is CASSPLSNQPQHF. CDR3 bases: TGTGCCAGCTCACCTCTTAGCAATCAGCCCCAGCATTTT.

The chain is built from TRBV29-1 and TRBJ2-5; D unresolved. There are 13 residues in the CDR3. V was pared by 6 bases and J by 0 bases, with 11 bases between. Germline V gives CDR1 SQVTM, CDR2 ANQGSEA. CDR3 sequence (DNA): TGCAGCGTAAGAAAGGCTTACCAAGAGACCCAGTACTTC. Translation gives CSVRKAYQETQYF.

This rearrangement joins TRBV27 to TRBJ2-7, with TRBD2 matching over 9 bases. The V gene's germline CDR1 is MNHEY and CDR2 SMNVEV (reference sequence). J gave up 5 bases and V 1 base, and 9 bases lay outside the gene matches. This CDR3 has 16 amino acids. CDR3 loop: CASSLLWSGRPHEQYF. Written as DNA, the CDR3 is TGTGCCAGCAGTTTATTATGGAGCGGGAGGCCCCACGAGCAGTACTTC.

The J gene is TRBJ1-1, the V gene TRBV6-1; 10 bases are shared with TRBD1. V lost 7 bases to trimming and J lost 4 bases; unmatched junction nucleotides: 6. Germline CDR1 is MNHNS and CDR2 is SASEGT. The CDR3 contains 14 residues. The CDR3 is CASIRQGARTEAFF. The DNA of the CDR3 is TGTGCCAGCATCCGACAGGGGGCGCGCACTGAAGCTTTCTTT.

The V gene is TRBV5-6, the J gene TRBJ2-7, with D possibly matching TRBD1 (6 bases). The CDR3 consists of 15 residues. The V gene's germline CDR1 is SGHDT and CDR2 YYEEEE. V was trimmed by 4 bases and J by 2 bases, leaving 16 bases between them. The CDR3 nucleotides are TGTGCCAGCAGCGTGCAGGGGAGCGGAACCTACGAGCAGTACTTC. Its protein is CASSVQGSGTYEQYF.